These 8 T cell receptor beta chains share one sample of origin, sequenced in a study of high-grade serous ovarian cancer treatment subgroups. The tumor samples were collected prior to definitive surgery or chemotherapy. Data came from immunoSEQ multiplex PCR; TCRdb stores just in-frame clones and leaves some out. The profile shows 7,000 to 10,000 clones, 75% to 80% of them singletons. Sequenced input: tumor tissue. These receptors were obtained from a human donor with high-grade serous ovarian cancer.

The chain is built from TRBV27 and TRBJ1-2; 9 bases line up with TRBD1. The CDR3 extends over 15 amino acids. V shed 6 bases, J shed 3 bases, and the junction held 8 bases outside the gene matches. Per the germline V gene, CDR1 is MNHEY and CDR2 is SMNVEV (reference sequence). The CDR3 DNA reads as TGTGCCAGCAGGCTTCACACAGGGGGCGACTATGGCTACACCTTC. It translates to CASRLHTGGDYGYTF.

The V and J genes are TRBV5-5 and TRBJ2-3; the match to TRBD2 covers 8 bases. Germline CDR1 SGHKS, CDR2 YYEKEE (reference sequence). The CDR3 loop spans 17 amino acids. The V segment lost 0 bases and the J segment 2 bases; nucleotides outside the gene matches: 8. CDR3 sequence: CASSLASRGANTDTQYF. CDR3 coding DNA: TGTGCCAGCAGCTTGGCCTCGCGGGGGGCGAACACAGATACGCAGTATTTT.

This clone was detected only a few times. V is TRBV10-3 and J is TRBJ1-1, with D perhaps TRBD1 (5 bases). Germline CDR1 and CDR2: ENHRY and SYGVKD. This CDR3 is 13 amino acids long. V lost 6 bases, J lost 5 bases, and 13 bases lay in between. DNA of the CDR3: TGTGCCATCAGGGGGGATCGGGGGACTGAAGCTTTCTTT. Translating it yields CAIRGDRGTEAFF.

The rearrangement joins TRBV6-5 to TRBJ2-1; D is uncertain. CDR3 size: 11 residues. The V and J ends lost 0 bases and 13 bases respectively, with 7 bases between them. From germline, CDR1 is MNHEY and CDR2 SVGAGI. CDR3 loop: CASSYSGIQFF. In DNA form, the CDR3 reads TGTGCCAGCAGTTACTCAGGCATCCAGTTCTTC.

In its sample, this clone was seen a few times. The gene calls are TRBV30 and TRBJ1-2, with TRBD1 matching over 8 bases. Trimming took 0 bases from V and 3 from J; bases not matched to a gene: 9. In germline, CDR1 is GTSNPN, CDR2 SVGIG (reference sequence). This CDR3 comprises 16 residues. The CDR3, as DNA: TGTGCCTGGAGTGTACCTCCCGGACAGGGTCACTATGGCTACACCTTC. This gives the protein CAWSVPPGQGHYGYTF. Full variable domain (rest looked up from reference TRBV30 and TRBJ1-2): SQTIHQWPATLVQPVGSPLSLECTVEGTSNPNLYWYRQAAGRGLQLLFYSVGIGQISSEVPQNLSASRPQDRQFILSSKKLLLSDSGFYLCAWSVPPGQGHYGYTFGSGTRLTVV.

The chain uses TRBV7-8 and TRBJ2-3; 9 nucleotides match TRBD2. Germline CDR1 and CDR2: SGHVS and FQNEAQ. This CDR3 region has 15 residues. J gave up 6 bases and V 5 bases, and 9 bases lay outside the gene matches. CDR3 protein: CASSVLSGGFDTQYF. CDR3 bases: TGTGCCAGCAGCGTACTAAGCGGGGGGTTCGATACGCAGTATTTT. Full variable domain (missing parts from reference TRBV7-8 and TRBJ2-3): GAGVSQSPRYKVAKRGQDVALRCDPISGHVSLFWYQQALGQGPEFLTYFQNEAQLDKSGLPSDRFFAERPEGSVSTLKIQRTQQEDSAVYLCASSVLSGGFDTQYFGPGTRLTVL.

The chain is built from TRBV6-5 and TRBJ2-3, with 7 bases matching TRBD1. From germline, CDR1 is MNHEY and CDR2 SVGAGI. V was pared by 2 bases and J by 2 bases, with 4 bases of the junction left unmatched. The CDR3 is 15 amino acids. CDR3 sequence: CASSYGTVYTDTQYF. Here the CDR3 DNA reads TGTGCCAGCAGTTACGGGACAGTTTACACAGATACGCAGTATTTT.

The chain employs TRBV5-4 and TRBJ1-6; tentative D call: TRBD1 (6 bases). The CDR3 runs to 13 residues. Trimming cost V 9 bases and J 6 bases, with 13 bases left between them. Germline V gives CDR1 SGHNT, CDR2 YYREEE (reference sequence). CDR3 amino acids: CATQGQANSPLHF. The CDR3 nucleotides are TGTGCCACCCAGGGGCAGGCTAATTCACCCCTCCACTTT.